The 2 T cell receptor beta chains reported below all come from one sample, sequenced in a study of OX40 agonist ivuxolimab in advanced cancers. Generated by immunoSEQ multiplex PCR, the TCRdb table keeps only in-frame clones and is missing some. This sample has tens of thousands of clones, with around 76% found just once. Sequenced here: CD4+ or CD8+ T cells sorted from blood, sampled in a trial of the OX40 agonist ivuxolimab. Every receptor here comes from an adult with an advanced solid tumor such as melanoma, head and neck, liver or kidney cancer.

This chain connects TRBV6-5 to TRBJ1-5; D is undetermined. The V gene's germline CDR1 is MNHEY and CDR2 SVGAGI. V lost 6 bases and J lost 0, with 12 bases in between. The CDR3 consists of 15 residues. The CDR3 DNA reads TGTGCCAGCAGGCTTAAAGCTTATAGCAATCAGCCCCAGCATTTT. Amino acid sequence: CASRLKAYSNQPQHF.

The chain combines TRBV11-3 with TRBJ1-2; D is ambiguous. This CDR3 has 14 amino acids. CDR1 is SGHNT, CDR2 YENEEA, per germline. V dropped 3 bases and J dropped 4 bases, with 12 bases sitting between them. In DNA, the CDR3 is TGTGCCAGCAGCTTGACGCCAGGCCGCTATGGCTACACCTTC. This sequence encodes CASSLTPGRYGYTF.